This record concerns one T cell receptor beta chain sequence. Its antigen is unknown. No base qualities exist here, and no much larger clone lies one base off it. Libraries were made using the immunoSEQ multiplex PCR assay. For the multiplex PCR, a mixture combining 60 forward primers for TCR Vbeta segments and 13 reverse primers for TCR Jbeta segments was used. The CDR3 region of rearranged TCR beta genes was amplified from genomic DNA by a multiplex PCR assay. The amplified TCR beta libraries were sequenced on the Illumina HiSeq System as 87-base-pair reads. In the source study's methods: A later analysis counted about 80 million unique TCR beta chains across the 650 to 800 repertoires, and around 9.9 million of these chains were shared by at least two donors. Raw reads were error-corrected and collapsed into unique sequences with a nearest-neighbor algorithm that merged closely related sequences to remove PCR and sequencing errors. CDR3 sequences were aligned to IMGT reference sequences to assign V, D and J gene segments. For a sequence to be retained, a match of at least six nucleotides was required to both a V gene segment and a J gene segment. Rearrangements were classified as productive when the CDR3 lacked stop codons and remained in frame with V and J, and all other rearrangements were classified as non-productive. Following IMGT convention, CDR3 was defined as the stretch from the second conserved V-encoded cysteine to the conserved J-encoded phenylalanine. Sequences without an unambiguous match to a single V gene segment were excluded from the earlier analysis of several hundred of the donors. An earlier analysis of a few hundred of the donors called V segments functional above 56.7% productive rearrangements and segregating when the between-donor standard deviation exceeded 5%. To diagnose cytomegalovirus status from the catalog of TCR beta chain sequences, a statistical classification framework was built. In a later analysis, TCR nucleotide sequences were compared against IMGT/GENE-DB human TR gene sequences so that V and J genes could be assigned. In a later analysis, CDR3 sequences and most-parsimonious VDJ recombination scenarios were assigned using the TCRdist pipeline. A later analysis defined each TCR beta chain by its CDR3 amino acid sequence plus V-gene family, and excluded reads lacking a unique V-gene family. A later analysis removed several hundred highly shared, low-generation-probability nucleotide sequences to deal with suspected cross-contamination and a sequencing artifact. In a later analysis, a clonal expansion index was calculated for each public chain from normalized within-repertoire ranks of inferred template counts. In a later analysis, generation probabilities were computed using a VDJ recombination model fitted to out-of-frame rearrangements, and the results were checked against IGoR. In a later analysis, hypergeometric tests were used to score TCR-TCR, TCR-HLA and TCR-CMV co-occurrence, with a repertoire-size bias correction applied to TCR pairs. In a later analysis, false discovery rates were estimated by permuting HLA or CMV assignments 20 times. In a later analysis, co-occurring TCRs were grouped with DBSCAN, and TCRdist sequence similarity was added when clustering was performed within HLA-allele-positive subsets. For co-occurrence clustering, repertoires with fewer than 30,000 or more than 120,000 public chains were excluded, along with four to six repertoires with anomalous nucleotide sharing. In its TCRdb copy, this immuneACCESS table keeps in-frame sequences only and misses some clones. Where compared with another copy, unresolved V genes explain less than half of these, and the others have no known cause. Clone size and the V and J calls come from that table; the DNA yielded D and trimming. This sample holds about 150,000 clones; 60% to 80% were observed only once. More than 10% of the sample comes from the top ten.

V and J are truncated by 5 bases and 3 bases respectively, leaving an intervening sequence of 14 bases. The germline V gene (reference sequence) gives CDR1 as LNHDA and CDR2 as SQIVND. From the cysteine through the phenylalanine, the CDR3 covers 14 amino acids. Here the CDR3 DNA is all that survives: 42 bases in frame from base 1. The cohort comprised around 700 healthy bone marrow donors. At the time of sampling, every cohort member was nominally healthy, though immune exposures that went unrecorded were likely present. The donor was CMV seropositive and was included in the group of 300 or so seropositive cohort members. A peripheral blood sample was provided by each donor, and peripheral blood mononuclear cells were used for TCR beta sequencing. The Qiagen DNeasy Blood Extraction Kit was used to extract genomic DNA from the blood cell samples. The data derive from a study of cytomegalovirus exposure and HLA in healthy donors (dated by TCRdb to 2016 to 2017). For the wider study: An earlier analysis of approximately 600 of the donors reported roughly 300 Gb of sequence data and more than 90 million unique TCR beta sequences from 150 million to 200 million T cells. Roughly 300 gigabases of sequencing data and approximately 84 million unique TCR sequences were included in an early release covering around 600 HLA-typed donors. Among the roughly 390 genotyped donors, around 81% belonged to the genetic ancestry cluster associated with self-reported Caucasian donors. The study aimed to test whether signatures of past pathogen exposure could be identified by cataloging public T cell receptors. The study profiled the T cell repertoires of 550 to 700 subjects by immunosequencing and related them to cytomegalovirus serostatus. In addition to the first cohort of approximately 650 subjects, a separate validation cohort of over 90 different subjects was used. To predict cytomegalovirus infection status, the study brought together high-throughput TCR immunosequencing, statistical association of individual TCRs with disease status, and machine learning. To study patterns of TCR occurrence, a later analysis re-analyzed previously published TCR beta repertoires from under 750 donors and added high-resolution HLA genotyping. In the later analysis, no new phenotypic data were used to find candidate immune exposures; instead, reliance was placed on TCR beta sequences and their occurrence across donors. An earlier analysis of several hundred of the donors applied high-throughput TCR beta sequencing to assess whether each TCR beta V gene segment acted as functional or pseudogenic. Donor age, sex, ethnicity and CMV serostatus were compiled alongside the repertoire data. In a later genetic analysis, genome-wide SNP genotypes for about three fifths of the roughly 670 donors were used, and that subset was treated as a discovery cohort. All discovery cohort repertoires had been generated using a single sequencing platform. Class I and class II HLA loci were covered by the typing at four-digit resolution. The number of typed donors differed by locus: about 629-640 for A, B, C, DRB1 and DQB1; approximately 540 for DQA1; 600 to 610 for DPA1; and roughly 490 for DPB1. Roughly five DR-DQ haplotypes were treated as single units for association and clustering because of strong linkage in the cohort. Across 300 to 400 genotyped donors of the cohort, an average of approximately 240,000 unique TCR beta nucleotide sequences per donor were sequenced, and roughly 18% of those sequences were non-productive. On the study overall, not on this receptor specifically: A total of 164 TCR beta chains were listed by the study as associated with cytomegalovirus. For the cohort, immune exposure information was limited to CMV serostatus. In a later analysis, HLA-associated TCR beta chains were found to be more clonally expanded and to have lower generation probabilities than equally common non-associated chains. Correlated functional status among segregating V segments might reflect linkage disequilibrium, but an unknown experimental factor could not be ruled out. The authors suggested that the approach could potentially be extended to other disease states and immunological phenotypes. Most TCR sequences were seen in very few donors, while some public TCRs were found in many individuals. This cohort had only TCR beta chains sequenced, and the lack of alpha or paired-chain data limited which features could be detected. Some IMGT-functional V segments, including TRBV6-2 and TRBV6-3, could not be told apart with the 87-base-pair reads, so those segments were excluded. V-gene and J-gene trimming of TCR beta chains was associated with a missense DCLRE1C variant in a later genetic analysis, and the association was replicated in an independent cohort. Presence/absence analyses assumed roughly uniform sequencing depth across donors, an assumption that may not hold. At a false discovery rate of 0.05, a later analysis linked about 17,000 TCR beta sequences to specific HLA alleles. A later analysis found that TCR association rates varied across HLA loci, with DRB1 alleles showing the most associated TCRs and HLA-C alleles the fewest. In vitro tests confirmed that a few of the cytomegalovirus-associated TCR beta chains recognize cytomegalovirus antigens. According to a later analysis, most CMV-associated TCR beta chains appeared to be HLA-restricted, and the HLA associations seemed to be driven largely by CMV exposure. The classifier was reported to diagnose cytomegalovirus status with high specificity and sensitivity in both the original cohort and the validation cohort. According to a later analysis, parvovirus B19, influenza, CMV and Epstein-Barr virus appeared linked to several top co-occurrence clusters. When HLA alleles, especially DR and DQ, strongly co-occurred, TCR associations were difficult to assign to individual alleles. The earlier analysis of almost 600 of the donors excluded roughly 17 rarely observed V segments, including chromosome 9 orphons, because counts were too low. A further reported finding was that TCR beta sequences accurately predicted the HLA-A and HLA-B alleles for most subjects in the first cohort. In a later genetic analysis, fewer N-insertions in productive TCRs were reported among donors in an Asian-associated ancestry cluster than the roughly 710-donor mean. An earlier analysis of around 500 of the donors showed that most TCR beta V segments appeared in productive rearrangements either about 87% or about 30% of the time, which broadly matched IMGT annotations. Because HLA typing was unavailable for some donors at each locus, only the typed subset was used in association tests. A group of highly shared sequence variants was considered likely to be a technical artifact of the sequencing pipeline.

The chain links TRBV19 with TRBJ2-7, and possibly TRBD1, on 7 matching bases. The sample taken for sequencing was PBMCs. The origin of this receptor is a man aged 30 to 39 in good health and CMV-seropositive. The CDR3 here reads CASSPGDSLYEQYF. The DNA is TGTGCCAGTAGTCCGGGGGACAGCCTCTACGAGCAGTACTTC. Joined to the reference TRBV19 and TRBJ2-7 proteins, this CDR3 gives the full variable domain: DGGITQSPKYLFRKEGQNVTLSCEQNLNHDAMYWYRQDPGQGLRLIYYSQIVNDFQKGDIAEGYSVSREKKESFPLTVTSAQKNPTAFYLCASSPGDSLYEQYFGPGTRLTVT.